This TCR beta chain was profiled in a study of T cell responses to AZD1222 COVID-19 vaccine. General study results and limits: Dominant at 160-218 and 743-854, vaccine-associated CD4 TCRs also spanned spike. There were mostly white British donors and more females than males, and clonal diversity was possibly underestimated. Spike-specific TCR depth and breadth grew after two AZD1222 doses.

Of note for this clone: Its matching antigen is unknown.

The CDR3 totals 14 residues. Between the trimmed V and J ends, which lost 6 bases and 7 bases, there was a span of 13 bases. Germline V gives CDR1 LNHDA, CDR2 SQIVND (reference sequence). The table came from immunoSEQ multiplex PCR; TCRdb's copy has only in-frame clones and leaves some out. The sample holds about 200,000 clones, 93% seen once. The chain employs TRBV19 and TRBJ1-6; a weak D match, TRBD1 (6 bases). The TCR comes from an adult in good health. Sequences were derived from peripheral blood, sampled on day 0 of MenACWY control vaccination. CDR3 residues: CASRLGQTNSPLHF. In DNA form, the CDR3 reads TGTGCCAGTAGACTGGGACAAACAAATTCACCCCTCCACTTT.